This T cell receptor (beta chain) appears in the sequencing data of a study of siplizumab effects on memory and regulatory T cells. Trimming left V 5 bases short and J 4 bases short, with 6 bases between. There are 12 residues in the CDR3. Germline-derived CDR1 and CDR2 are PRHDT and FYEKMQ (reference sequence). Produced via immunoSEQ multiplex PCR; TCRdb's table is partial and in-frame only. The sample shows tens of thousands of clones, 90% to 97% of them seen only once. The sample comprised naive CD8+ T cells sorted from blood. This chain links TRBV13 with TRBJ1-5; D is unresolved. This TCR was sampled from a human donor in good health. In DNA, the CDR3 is TGTGCCAGCAGCCACGAGAATCAGCCCCAGCATTTT. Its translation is CASSHENQPQHF.